What follows are 3 T cell receptor beta chains derived from one specimen sequenced in a study of blood T cell repertoires in COVID-19. TCRdb's copy holds only in-frame clones and misses some; the assay was immunoSEQ multiplex PCR. The sample shows 220,000 or so clones, approximately 80% of them seen only once. The sample taken for sequencing was PBMCs or T cells enriched from blood (not recorded which). The source is a woman in her thirties or forties with acute COVID-19.

CDR3 DNA: TGTGCCAGCTCGAATAATCCGCTACAGGTGAACACTGAAGCTTTCTTT. It yields the protein CASSNNPLQVNTEAFF. The chain recombines TRBV18 with TRBJ1-1; D may be TRBD1 (5 bases). The CDR3 totals 16 residues. The V and J ends lost 6 bases and 0 bases respectively, with 17 bases between them. Germline V gives CDR1 KGHSH, CDR2 LQKENI. Full variable domain (missing parts from reference TRBV18 and TRBJ1-1): NAGVMQNPRHLVRRRGQEARLRCSPMKGHSHVYWYRQLPEEGLKFMVYLQKENIIDESGMPKERFSAEFPKEGPSILRIQQVVRGDSAAYFCASSNNPLQVNTEAFFGQGTRLTVV.

The chain combines TRBV4-2 with TRBJ2-7; the D gene is possibly TRBD1 (5 bases). Deletions cut 6 bases from V and 2 bases from J, with 8 bases between. Germline loops: CDR1 LGHNA, CDR2 YNFKEQ. The CDR3 totals 12 residues. CDR3 loop: CASSQGAYEQYF. The CDR3 nucleotides are TGTGCCAGCAGTCAGGGCGCCTACGAGCAGTACTTC.

The chain has TRBV24-1 and TRBJ1-1, with a weak D call TRBD1 (6 bases). The CDR3 is 11 residues long. V lost 7 bases, J lost 8 bases, and 10 bases lay in between. CDR1 and CDR2 from the germline V gene are KGHDR and SFDVKD. CDR3 protein: CATRDRREAFF. CDR3 sequence (DNA): TGTGCCACCAGGGACAGAAGAGAAGCTTTCTTT.